Following are 6 T cell receptor beta chains from one sample sequenced in a study of technical replicates of blood from four donors. Sequenced by immunoSEQ multiplex PCR; TCRdb stores in-frame clones only, minus some. The repertoire consists of tens of thousands of clones, with roughly 97% occurring once and the leading ten covering more than 0.15%. The sample taken for sequencing was T cells isolated from PBMCs. The receptors were gathered from a human donor in good health.

The chain carries TRBV7-8 and TRBJ2-5; D possibly corresponds to TRBD1 (5 bases). Germline V gene data show CDR1 as SGHVS and CDR2 as FQNEAQ. V lost 0 bases to trimming and J lost 5 bases, with 10 bases between them. The CDR3 spans 14 residues. The CDR3 loop is CASSLARAGETQYF. DNA for the CDR3: TGTGCCAGCAGCTTAGCCAGGGCAGGGGAGACCCAGTACTTC. The full variable domain, rest sourced from reference TRBV7-8 and TRBJ2-5, is GAGVSQSPRYKVAKRGQDVALRCDPISGHVSLFWYQQALGQGPEFLTYFQNEAQLDKSGLPSDRFFAERPEGSVSTLKIQRTQQEDSAVYLCASSLARAGETQYFGPGTRLLVL.

J is TRBJ1-2 and V is TRBV19; no definite D call. The CDR3 has 15 residues. Germline CDR1 and CDR2: LNHDA and SQIVND (reference sequence). V lost 0 bases, J lost 5 bases, and 13 bases lay in between. The CDR3 coding sequence is TGTGCCAGTAGTATAGATCTAAACAGATCATATGGCTACACCTTC. Its translation: CASSIDLNRSYGYTF. The whole variable domain, filled in from reference TRBV19 and TRBJ1-2, reads DGGITQSPKYLFRKEGQNVTLSCEQNLNHDAMYWYRQDPGQGLRLIYYSQIVNDFQKGDIAEGYSVSREKKESFPLTVTSAQKNPTAFYLCASSIDLNRSYGYTFGSGTRLTVV.

The genes are TRBV6-5 and TRBJ1-2; D is unclear. Deletions cut 1 base from V and 0 bases from J, with 6 bases between. The germline V gene has CDR1 MNHEY and CDR2 SVGAGI. There are 14 residues in the CDR3. The CDR3 reads CASSYYKSNYGYTF. Here the CDR3 DNA reads TGTGCCAGCAGTTACTACAAGTCTAACTATGGCTACACCTTC.

CDR3 protein: CASNPPPRTEAFF. For the CDR3, the DNA is TGTGCCAGCAACCCTCCCCCGAGGACTGAAGCTTTCTTT. The chain has TRBV28 and TRBJ1-1; D gene ambiguous. Germline lookup yields CDR1 MDHEN and CDR2 SYDVKM. V shed 7 bases and J shed 5 bases, with 14 bases lying between them. The CDR3 sequence is 13 residues long.

The gene calls are TRBV4-1 and TRBJ2-7; perhaps TRBD1 as D (5 bases). Germline lookup yields CDR1 MGHRA and CDR2 YSYEKL. The CDR3 has 13 residues. V was pared by 4 bases and J by 7 bases, with 14 bases between. CDR3 residues: CASSRGNQGEQYF. CDR3 nucleotide sequence: TGCGCCAGCAGCCGTGGGAATCAGGGAGAGCAGTACTTC.

The rearrangement joins TRBV9 to TRBJ2-7; the D is unclear. The CDR3 extends over 14 amino acids. Germline CDR1 is SGDLS and CDR2 is YYNGEE. Trimming removed 1 base at V and 2 bases at J, with 10 bases between. This CDR3 is CASSVRVGTYEQYF. As DNA, the CDR3 is TGTGCCAGCAGCGTACGAGTGGGCACCTACGAGCAGTACTTC.